The present T cell receptor beta chain was sequenced within a study of cytotoxic CD8 clonotypes in ibrutinib-treated CLL. Study-level results: Baseline levels were approached again at progression, after clonality had risen at ibrutinib response. Public clonotypes were uncommon and contracted or stayed stable on treatment.

Measured with immunoSEQ multiplex PCR; TCRdb has only the in-frame clones, and not every one. The table has about 160,000 clones, under 90% seen once. On this clone itself: Its specificity is unknown.

The sequencing here drew on PBMCs, taken after 24 months of ibrutinib treatment. The TCR originated in a human donor with chronic lymphocytic leukemia.

This chain's CDR3 is CASSLNRFLPDEQFF. The DNA for the CDR3 is TGTGCCAGCAGCTTAAATCGGTTCCTACCAGATGAGCAGTTCTTC. The rearrangement links TRBV7-3 to TRBJ2-1, with D unclear. CDR1 and CDR2 from the germline V gene are SGHTA and FQGTGA. The CDR3 totals 15 residues. The V end was cut by 1 base, the J end by 8 bases, with 15 bases between.